Shown below are 25 T cell receptor beta chains from a single sample sequenced in a study of blood T cell repertoires in COVID-19. Here immunoSEQ multiplex PCR was the method, and the copy in TCRdb shows in-frame clones only, minus some. The table has approximately 300,000 clones, about 88% seen once. Input material: PBMCs or T cells enriched from blood (not recorded which). The receptor source for this set is a man in his 60s who had recovered from COVID-19.

Here the CDR3 DNA reads TGTGCCAGCAGCCGTTCGGTCGGACAGGGGGCGTTATCTGGGGCCAACGTCCTGACTTTC. Protein product: CASSRSVGQGALSGANVLTF. V and J are TRBV11-3 and TRBJ2-6; 11 nucleotides match TRBD1. The CDR3 spans 20 residues. CDR1 is SGHNT and CDR2 is YENEEA in the germline V gene. Trimming took 5 bases from V and 1 from J; bases not matched to a gene: 13.

The chain combines TRBV27 with TRBJ1-1, with unresolved D. V was shortened by 6 bases and J by 1 base, with 12 bases between the two germline ends. The germline CDR1 and CDR2 sequences are MNHEY and SMNVEV (reference sequence). The CDR3 is 14 residues long. CDR3 amino acids: CASSNPGGNTEAFF. The CDR3 DNA sequence: TGTGCCAGCAGCAACCCCGGTGGGAACACTGAAGCTTTCTTT.

V usage is TRBV18 and J usage is TRBJ2-2, with D maybe TRBD2 (6 bases). The CDR3 is made up of 14 amino acids. Germline values: CDR1 KGHSH, CDR2 LQKENI. Trimming took off 1 base at V and 4 bases at J, with 7 bases between the two ends. For the CDR3, the DNA is TGTGCCAGCTCACCACGGGGAGGCACCGGGGAGCTGTTTTTT. Amino acid sequence: CASSPRGGTGELFF.

V usage is TRBV7-2 and J usage is TRBJ1-5; D possibly corresponds to TRBD1 (6 bases). Germline CDR1 reads SGHTA; CDR2 reads FQGNSA. The CDR3 runs 17 residues. With 1 base removed from V and 0 bases from J, the gap between germline ends came to 13 bases. The CDR3: CASSLVGTTYSNQPQHF. CDR3 bases: TGTGCCAGCAGCTTAGTCGGGACAACTTATAGCAATCAGCCCCAGCATTTT.

V and J are TRBV3-1 (or the pseudogene TRBV3-2) and TRBJ2-1; 8 nucleotides line up with TRBD1. Germline CDR1 is LGHDT and CDR2 is YNNKEL (reference sequence). V shed 2 bases and J 4 bases; nucleotides not matched to a gene: 4. The CDR3 consists of 15 residues. The CDR3 here is CASSQRQGIYNEQFF. The DNA for the CDR3 is TGTGCCAGCAGCCAAAGACAGGGGATTTACAATGAGCAGTTCTTC.

This chain connects TRBV9 to TRBJ2-7, with 8 bases fitting TRBD2. The CDR3 is 15 amino acids. The V segment lost 4 bases and the J segment 6 bases; nucleotides outside the gene matches: 12. Germline CDR1 SGDLS, CDR2 YYNGEE. CDR3 DNA sequence: TGTGCCAGCAGCCATGGAAGAGCGGGAGTGGTCGAGCAGTACTTC. Encoded protein: CASSHGRAGVVEQYF.

V and J are TRBV5-4 and TRBJ1-1, with TRBD1 matching over 9 bases. V shed 0 bases, J shed 5 bases, and the junction held 2 bases outside the gene matches. There are 14 residues in the CDR3. Germline-derived CDR1 and CDR2 are SGHNT and YYREEE (reference sequence). The CDR3, as DNA: TGTGCCAGCAGCTTGGTGGACAGGGGTACTGAAGCTTTCTTT. This encodes CASSLVDRGTEAFF.

The rearrangement joins TRBV6-4 to TRBJ1-6; TRBD1 matches 7 bases. The CDR3 runs to 14 residues. V shed 4 bases, J shed 9 bases, and the junction held 6 bases outside the gene matches. Germline V gene lookup returns CDR1 MRHNA and CDR2 SNTAGT. Here the CDR3 DNA reads TGTGCCAGCAGTGCGGCAGGGGGAGTTTCACCCCTCCACTTT. Amino acid sequence: CASSAAGGVSPLHF.

J is TRBJ1-2 and V is TRBV10-3; 8 bases agree with TRBD1. After removal of 0 bases from V and 8 bases from J, the junction contained 5 bases not matched to a gene. This CDR3 region has 14 residues. Germline CDR1 is ENHRY and CDR2 is SYGVKD. Here the CDR3 DNA reads TGTGCCATCAGTGAGTCGGGCAGGGGGCTGGGCTACACCTTC. It specifies CAISESGRGLGYTF.

The rearrangement links TRBV6-5 to TRBJ1-1, with D possibly matching TRBD1 (5 bases). Trimming removed 6 bases at V and 4 bases at J, with 9 bases between. CDR3 length equals 12 residues. Germline-derived CDR1 and CDR2 are MNHEY and SVGAGI. This CDR3 reads CASRTDITEAFF. Written as DNA, the CDR3 is TGTGCCAGCAGAACGGACATCACTGAAGCTTTCTTT.

V is TRBV25-1 and J is TRBJ2-2; D might be TRBD2 (7 bases). The germline V and J ends were trimmed by 6 bases and 2 bases, with 13 bases remaining between them. The CDR3 is 15 residues long. The germline V gene encodes CDR1 MGHDK and CDR2 SYGVNS. CDR3: CASRPGGLNTGELFF. DNA of the CDR3: TGTGCCAGCAGGCCGGGGGGCCTAAACACCGGGGAGCTGTTTTTT.

The rearrangement links TRBV6-5 to TRBJ1-5; D is unclear. Germline lookup yields CDR1 MNHEY and CDR2 SVGAGI. Trimming stripped 2 bases from V and 4 bases from J, with 9 bases between. The CDR3 spans 14 residues. CDR3 DNA sequence: TGTGCCAGCAGTTACCGCAGTTGGAATCAGCCCCAGCATTTT. Translated, it gives CASSYRSWNQPQHF.

This clone was picked up one time. The same CDR3 is also encoded by other DNA sequences in this sample. This chain links TRBV5-1 with TRBJ2-3; no clear D gene. The CDR3 is 14 amino acids. The ends were cut back, 0 bases at V and 1 base at J, with 6 bases in the middle. CDR1 and CDR2 from the germline V gene are SGHRS and YFSETQ. The CDR3: CASSLERGTDTQYF. The CDR3 coding sequence is TGCGCCAGCAGCTTGGAGCGCGGCACAGATACGCAGTATTTT.

This rearrangement joins TRBV3-1 (or the pseudogene TRBV3-2) to TRBJ1-1; the match to TRBD1 covers 9 bases. The CDR3 consists of 15 residues. V lost 1 base, J lost 1 base, and 1 base stayed unmatched. The germline gives CDR1 LGHDT, CDR2 YNNKEL (reference sequence). CDR3 in amino acids: CASSQGGQGNTEAFF. CDR3 in DNA: TGTGCCAGCAGCCAAGGGGGACAGGGGAACACTGAAGCTTTCTTT.

This chain connects TRBV5-4 to TRBJ1-1; D call uncertain. Germline values: CDR1 SGHNT, CDR2 YYREEE (reference sequence). This CDR3 spans 15 amino acids. V shed 4 bases and J shed 0 bases, with 13 bases lying between them. CDR3 loop: CASSPRFGVNTEAFF. CDR3 DNA sequence: TGTGCCAGCAGCCCGAGGTTCGGCGTGAACACTGAAGCTTTCTTT.

The chain employs TRBV4-2 and TRBJ2-1; 15 nucleotides agree with TRBD2. CDR1 is LGHNA, CDR2 YNFKEQ, per germline. The junction had 6 bases not matched to a gene; V was cut back by 1 base and J by 2 bases. This CDR3 region has 19 residues. The CDR3 bases are TGTGCCAGCAGCCAAGTCAGGACTAGCGGGGGGGATGCCTACAATGAGCAGTTCTTC. It specifies CASSQVRTSGGDAYNEQFF.

With respect to this clone: The junction shows a germline mismatch at one end, possibly a read error. This rearrangement joins TRBV7-9 to TRBJ1-1; 7 bases are shared with TRBD1. Germline loops: CDR1 SEHNR, CDR2 FQNEAQ (reference sequence). The CDR3 is 15 amino acids. CDR3 in DNA: TGTGCCAGCAGCTTAGTTGGGACAGCAAGGGCCCCCACTATCTTT. Protein sequence: CASSLVGTARAPTIF.

The genes are TRBV7-9 and TRBJ1-1; 8 nucleotides match TRBD1. CDR1 and CDR2 from the germline V gene are SEHNR and FQNEAQ (reference sequence). CDR3 length: 12 amino acids. V lost 4 bases and J lost 10; bases outside the gene matches: 5. CDR3 sequence reads: CASSSGQGAAFF. The CDR3 DNA is TGTGCCAGCAGCTCCGGACAGGGTGCAGCTTTCTTT.

The chain carries TRBV12-3 or TRBV12-4 and TRBJ1-1; D is unresolved. Trimming took 8 bases from V and 4 from J, leaving 11 bases between them. The CDR3 spans 12 residues. Here the CDR3 DNA reads TGTGCCAGCCTTACCCCAGGCACTGAAGCTTTCTTT. This encodes CASLTPGTEAFF.

This chain joins TRBV29-1 and TRBJ1-2; no clear D gene. Germline CDR1 reads SQVTM; CDR2 reads ANQGSEA. This CDR3 is built from 11 residues. V lost 5 bases to trimming and J lost 6 bases, with 10 bases between them. CDR3 coding DNA: TGCAGCGTTTGGGCCCTGGATGGCTACACCTTC. It yields the protein CSVWALDGYTF.

This sequence joins TRBV5-1 and TRBJ1-1; weak D call: TRBD1 (6 bases). V was pared by 6 bases and J by 2 bases, with 17 bases between. Germline lookup yields CDR1 SGHRS and CDR2 YFSETQ. This CDR3 has 15 amino acids. The CDR3 here is CASTTGLNLNTEAFF. The CDR3 bases are TGCGCCAGCACCACAGGGTTAAACCTCAACACTGAAGCTTTCTTT.

The chain uses TRBV7-3 and TRBJ2-5, with a possible D match to TRBD2 (6 bases). V was shortened by 4 bases and J by 5 bases, with 11 bases between the two germline ends. The germline gives CDR1 SGHTA, CDR2 FQGTGA. This CDR3 has 13 residues. CDR3: CASSSRGGETQYF. For the CDR3, the DNA is TGTGCCAGCAGCTCACGAGGAGGGGAGACCCAGTACTTC. The entire variable domain, with the rest obtained from reference TRBV7-3 and TRBJ2-5, is as follows: GAGVSQTPSNKVTEKGKYVELRCDPISGHTALYWYRQSLGQGPEFLIYFQGTGAADDSGLPNDRFFAVRPEGSVSTLKIQRTERGDSAVYLCASSSRGGETQYFGPGTRLLVL.

The rearrangement links TRBV2 to TRBJ2-3; TRBD2 agrees at 12 bases. CDR3 length: 17 residues. Per the germline V gene, CDR1 is SNHLY and CDR2 is FYNNEI. V shed 3 bases, J shed 5 bases, and the junction held 9 bases outside the gene matches. The CDR3 sequence is CASSDLRLAGELDTQYF. The CDR3 coding sequence is TGTGCCAGCAGTGATTTGCGACTAGCGGGAGAGTTAGATACGCAGTATTTT.

The V gene is TRBV10-3, the J gene TRBJ1-4, with D possibly TRBD1 on 6 matching bases. CDR1 is ENHRY and CDR2 is SYGVKD in the germline V gene. Deletions cut 6 bases from V and 8 bases from J, with 10 bases between. The CDR3 spans 12 residues. The DNA of the CDR3 is TGTGCCATCAGCCCAGGGGAGGAAAAACTGTTTTTT. Protein sequence: CAISPGEEKLFF.

The genes are TRBV3-1 (or the pseudogene TRBV3-2) and TRBJ1-5, with TRBD1 matching over 8 bases. The CDR3 covers 14 residues. V was pared by 1 base and J by 7 bases, with 3 bases of the junction left unmatched. Germline CDR1 LGHDT, CDR2 YNNKEL (reference sequence). The DNA of the CDR3 is TGTGCCAGCAGCCAAGCGACAGGGGAACAGCCCCAGCATTTT. This translates into CASSQATGEQPQHF.